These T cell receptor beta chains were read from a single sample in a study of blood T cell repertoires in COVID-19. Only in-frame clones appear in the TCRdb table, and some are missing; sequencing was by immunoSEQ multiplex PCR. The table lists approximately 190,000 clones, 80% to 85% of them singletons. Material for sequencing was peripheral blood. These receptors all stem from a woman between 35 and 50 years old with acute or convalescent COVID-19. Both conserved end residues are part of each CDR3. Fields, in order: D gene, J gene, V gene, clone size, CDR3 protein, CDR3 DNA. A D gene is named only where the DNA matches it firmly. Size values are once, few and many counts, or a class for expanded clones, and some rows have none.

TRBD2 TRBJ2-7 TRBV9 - CASSVSGGIVYEQYF TGTGCCAGCAGCGTAAGCGGGGGGATTGTCTACGAGCAGTACTTC
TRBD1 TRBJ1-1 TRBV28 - CASSQYRGADTEAFF TGTGCCAGCAGTCAATACAGGGGAGCGGACACTGAAGCTTTCTTT
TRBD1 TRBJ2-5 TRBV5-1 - CASSSLTGVGETQYF TGCGCCAGCAGCTCACTAACAGGGGTCGGGGAGACCCAGTACTTC
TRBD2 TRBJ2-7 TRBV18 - CASSQTSGGRYEQYF TGTGCCAGCTCACAGACTAGCGGGGGGAGGTACGAGCAGTACTTC
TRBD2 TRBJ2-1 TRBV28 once CASSPPYSGGDNEQFF TGTGCCAGCAGCCCCCCCTATAGCGGGGGGGACAATGAGCAGTTCTTC
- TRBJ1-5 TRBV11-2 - CASSLDGGDQPQHF TGTGCCAGCAGCTTAGATGGCGGCGATCAGCCCCAGCATTTT
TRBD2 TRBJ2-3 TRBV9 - CASSIIPPSGGYTDTQYF TGTGCCAGCAGCATAATCCCGCCTAGCGGGGGGTACACAGATACGCAGTATTTT
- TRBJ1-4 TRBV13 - CASSLGLGLNEKLFF TGTGCCAGCAGCTTAGGCCTAGGACTTAATGAAAAACTGTTTTTT
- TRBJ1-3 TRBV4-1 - CASSQDQGYSGNTIYF TGCGCCAGCAGCCAAGATCAGGGTTACTCTGGAAACACCATATATTTT
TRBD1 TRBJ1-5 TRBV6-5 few CASSSYPGQGNQPQHF TGTGCCAGCAGTTCCTACCCAGGACAGGGTAATCAGCCCCAGCATTTT
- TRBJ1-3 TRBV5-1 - CASSEGQTGNTIYF TGCGCCAGCAGCGAGGGACAAACTGGAAACACCATATATTTT
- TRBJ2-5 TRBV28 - CASSFLQETQYF TGTGCCAGCAGTTTTTTACAAGAGACCCAGTACTTC